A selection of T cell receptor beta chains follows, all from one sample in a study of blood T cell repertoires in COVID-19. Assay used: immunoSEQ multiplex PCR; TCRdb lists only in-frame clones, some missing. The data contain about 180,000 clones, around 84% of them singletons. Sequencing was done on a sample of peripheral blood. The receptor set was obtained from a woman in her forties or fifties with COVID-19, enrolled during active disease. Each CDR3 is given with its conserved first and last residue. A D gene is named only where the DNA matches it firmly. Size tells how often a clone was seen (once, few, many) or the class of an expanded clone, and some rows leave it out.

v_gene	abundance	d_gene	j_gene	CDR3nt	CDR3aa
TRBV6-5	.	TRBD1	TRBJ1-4	TGTGCCAGCAGGAGGGACAGAACTAATGAAAAACTGTTTTTT	CASRRDRTNEKLFF
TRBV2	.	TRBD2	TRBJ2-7	TGTGCCAGCAGTGAAAGGACGGGGGGGCTTTTGGGGCAGTACTTC	CASSERTGGLLGQYF
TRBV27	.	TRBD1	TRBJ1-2	TGTGCCAGCAGTTTATCGACAGGGGGCGGACCGGAACCCTACTATGGCTACACCTTC	CASSLSTGGGPEPYYGYTF
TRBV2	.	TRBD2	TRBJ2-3	TGTGCCAGCAGTGTACTAGCGGGGGGGCCAGATACGCAGTATTTT	CASSVLAGGPDTQYF
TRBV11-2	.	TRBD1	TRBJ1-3	TGTGCCAGCAGCTTAGGACGTACAGGGGAAGCCGGAAACACCATATATTTT	CASSLGRTGEAGNTIYF
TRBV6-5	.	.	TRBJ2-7	TGTGCCAGCAGCCAAGACAGCTACGAGCAGTACTTC	CASSQDSYEQYF
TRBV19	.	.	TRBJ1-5	TGTGCCAGTAGTCCTACTGAGGCTCCGAATCAGCCCCAGCATTTT	CASSPTEAPNQPQHF
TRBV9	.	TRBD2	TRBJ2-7	TGTGCCAGCAGCGTAGGTAGCGGGAGCTCCTACGAGCAGTACTTC	CASSVGSGSSYEQYF
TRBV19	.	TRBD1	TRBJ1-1	TGTGCCAGTAGTATACAGGGGGCGCGGACTGAAGCTTTCTTT	CASSIQGARTEAFF
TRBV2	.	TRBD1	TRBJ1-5	TGTGCCAGCAGTGTAAGGACAGGGTTCAATCAGCCCCAGCATTTT	CASSVRTGFNQPQHF
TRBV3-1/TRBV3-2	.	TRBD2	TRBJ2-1	TGTGCCAGCAGCCAAGCTAGCGGGGGGGCCGACAATGAGCAGTTCTTC	CASSQASGGADNEQFF
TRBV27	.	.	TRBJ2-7	TGTGCCAGCAGTCGTAGTACAGGAATCTACGAGCAGTACTTC	CASSRSTGIYEQYF
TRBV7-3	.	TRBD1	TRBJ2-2	TGTGCCAGCAGCATCGACAGGGAACACGCCGGGGAGCTGTTTTTT	CASSIDREHAGELFF
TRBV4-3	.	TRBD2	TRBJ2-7	TGCGCCAGCAGCCGCGATGGCGGGGGGCCCTCCTACGAGCAGTACTTC	CASSRDGGGPSYEQYF
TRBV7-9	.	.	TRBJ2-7	TGTGCCAGCAGCGCAATTAGCGACTCCTACGAGCAGTACTTC	CASSAISDSYEQYF
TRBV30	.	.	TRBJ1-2	TGTGCCTGGAGTTCACAGTTCTACGATGGCTACACCTTC	CAWSSQFYDGYTF
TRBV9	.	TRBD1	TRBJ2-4	TGTGCCAGCAGCGTGAGGGTCACAGGACAGGGGAAAGTGGCCAAAAACATTCAGTACTTC	CASSVRVTGQGKVAKNIQYF
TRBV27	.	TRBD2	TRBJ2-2	TGTGCCAGCAGTCCACTCGCGGCGGGCGGGGGGGCGGACGGGGAGCTGTTTTTT	CASSPLAAGGGADGELFF
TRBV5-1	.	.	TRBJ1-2	TGCGCCAGCAGCTGGGCGACGGATAACTATGGCTACACCTTC	CASSWATDNYGYTF
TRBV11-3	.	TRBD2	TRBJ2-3	TGTGCCAGCAGCTCATGGACTAGCGGGGCTCCTAGCACAGATACGCAGTATTTT	CASSSWTSGAPSTDTQYF
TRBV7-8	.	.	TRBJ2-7	TGTGCCAGCAGCTTAGCCCCAGGGGAGGGCTACGAGCAGTACTTC	CASSLAPGEGYEQYF
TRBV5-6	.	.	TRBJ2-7	TGTGCCAGCAGCTCTAGGTACGAGCAGTACTTC	CASSSRYEQYF
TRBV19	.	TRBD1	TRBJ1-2	TGTGCCAGTAGACCGCTGGACAGGATAGAGTATGGCTACACCTTC	CASRPLDRIEYGYTF
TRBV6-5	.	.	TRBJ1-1	TGTGCCAGCAGTTACGGGAGGAGTGAAGCTTTCTTT	CASSYGRSEAFF
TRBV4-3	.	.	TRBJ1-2	TGCGCCAGCAGCCAAGATGGGGGCCTTCTTTATGGCTACACCTTC	CASSQDGGLLYGYTF
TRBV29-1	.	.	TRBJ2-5	TGCAGCGTTGAACTGGTTGGGAGAGAGACCCAGTACTTC	CSVELVGRETQYF
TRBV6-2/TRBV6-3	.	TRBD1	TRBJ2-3	TGTGCCAGCAGTTACTATCCAGGGGGCTTGAGCACAGATACGCAGTATTTT	CASSYYPGGLSTDTQYF
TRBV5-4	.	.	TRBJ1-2	TGTGCCAGCAAAGGACAGCTCCGGTACACCTTC	CASKGQLRYTF
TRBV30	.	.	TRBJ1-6	TGTGCCTGGAGTGTATTAACAGCCTTGAATTCACCCCTCCACTTT	CAWSVLTALNSPLHF
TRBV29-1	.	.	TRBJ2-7	TGCAGCGTTCGTCTCCCCCACAGGGACTACGAGCAGTACTTC	CSVRLPHRDYEQYF
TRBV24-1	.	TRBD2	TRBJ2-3	TGTGCCACCAGTGATGGCGGGGGTGGCACAGATACGCAGTATTTT	CATSDGGGGTDTQYF
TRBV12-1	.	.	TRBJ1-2	TGTGCCAGCAGCTTTGTGACAGAGTCGGGCTCTAACTATGGCTACACCTTC	CASSFVTESGSNYGYTF
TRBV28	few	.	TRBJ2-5	TGTGCCAGCAGACCTAGCGACGGACTACAAGAGACCCAGTACTTC	CASRPSDGLQETQYF
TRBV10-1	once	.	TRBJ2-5	TGCGCCAGCAGTGAGGTTTCAGGGGAAAACCAAGAGACCCAGTACTTC	CASSEVSGENQETQYF
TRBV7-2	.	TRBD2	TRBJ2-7	TGTGCCAGCAGCTTGAGCGGGGGGCCTGAGCGGTACTTC	CASSLSGGPERYF
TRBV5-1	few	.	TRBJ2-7	TGCGCCAGCAGCTTGGTTCCGGGGAGCTCCTACGAGCAGTACTTC	CASSLVPGSSYEQYF
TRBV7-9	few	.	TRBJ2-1	TGTGCCAGCAGCGACGTCATACAATCCTACAATGAGCGGTTCTTC	CASSDVIQSYNERFF
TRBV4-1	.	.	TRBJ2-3	TGCGCCAGCAGCCGACCAGGGGCCTCCACAGATACGCAGTATTTT	CASSRPGASTDTQYF
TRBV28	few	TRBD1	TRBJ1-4	TGTGCCAGCAGTTTGACAGGGAGAGAAAAACTGTTTTTT	CASSLTGREKLFF
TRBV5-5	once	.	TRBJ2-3	TGTGCCAGCAGGCCCAGGACAACTAGCACAGATACGCAGTATTTT	CASRPRTTSTDTQYF
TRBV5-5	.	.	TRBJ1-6	TGTGCCAGCAGCTTGGGCAGGGGAAGAATATCCTATAATTCACCCCTCCACTTT	CASSLGRGRISYNSPLHF
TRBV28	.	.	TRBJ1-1	TGTGCCAGCCGGTTGTATACTGAAGCTTTCTTT	CASRLYTEAFF
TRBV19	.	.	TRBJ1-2	TGTGCCAGTAGTTCAAGGGACACCCTCTATGGCTACACCTTC	CASSSRDTLYGYTF
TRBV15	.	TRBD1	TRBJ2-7	TGTGCCACCAGCCTCGACAGGGGGAGGGAGCAGTACTTC	CATSLDRGREQYF
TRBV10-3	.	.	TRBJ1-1	TGTGCCATCAGTGATAAGGGGGACACTGAAGCTTTCTTT	CAISDKGDTEAFF
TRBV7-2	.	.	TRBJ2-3	TGTGCCAGCAGCTCCCTGAGGGGGGGCCCCACAGATACGCAGTATTTT	CASSSLRGGPTDTQYF
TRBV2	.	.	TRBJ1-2	TGTGCCAGCAGTGGTTCAGGGACTTATGGCTACACCTTC	CASSGSGTYGYTF
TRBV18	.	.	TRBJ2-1	TGTGCCAGCTCAACTGCTAGCTCCCCCTACAATGAGCAGTTCTTC	CASSTASSPYNEQFF
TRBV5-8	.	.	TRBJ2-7	TGTGCCAGCATTACGCCGGGCAGGGCTTACGAGCAGTACTTC	CASITPGRAYEQYF
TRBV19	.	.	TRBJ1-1	TGTGCCAGTAGTGCCTGGGGTGCAGGGACTGAAGCTTTCTTT	CASSAWGAGTEAFF
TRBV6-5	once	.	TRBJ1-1	TGTGCCAGCACCCGAGTTAAGTCAGGGAACACTGAAGCTTTCTTT	CASTRVKSGNTEAFF
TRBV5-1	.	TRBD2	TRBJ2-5	TGCGCCAGCAGCTTGGGGGTCGTAGCGGGGGAAGAGACCCAGTACTTC	CASSLGVVAGEETQYF
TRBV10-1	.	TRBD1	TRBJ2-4	TGCGCCAGCAGTGAGAGGGGACAGGGGGCGGATAAACTAGCCAAAAACATTCAGTACTTC	CASSERGQGADKLAKNIQYF
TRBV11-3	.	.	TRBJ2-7	TGTGCCAGCAGCTTATCAAAGGACAGACTAAGGTCTACGGAGCAGTACTTC	CASSLSKDRLRSTEQYF
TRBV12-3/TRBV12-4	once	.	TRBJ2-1	TGTGCCAGCAGAGCCGGGACCTACAATGAGCAGTTCTTC	CASRAGTYNEQFF
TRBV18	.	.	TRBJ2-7	TGTGCCAGCTCACCACCGCCCGGGGTTGGATCCTACGAGCAGTACTTC	CASSPPPGVGSYEQYF
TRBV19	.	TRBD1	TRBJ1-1	TGTGCCAGTAGCCCCCAGGGGGCTTCGCTAAACACTGAAGCTTTCTTT	CASSPQGASLNTEAFF
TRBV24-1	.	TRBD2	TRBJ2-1	TGTGCCACCAGTGATTTTACTAGCGGGGGGGAGTATGAGCAGTTCTTC	CATSDFTSGGEYEQFF